Each of the 32 T cell receptor beta chains below was sequenced from the same sample in a study of Tregs in tolerant kidney transplant recipients. The repertoire was sequenced with immunoSEQ multiplex PCR; TCRdb's copy has only in-frame clones and lacks some. The sample has about 77,000 clones; nearly 98% are singletons. Here the sequenced sample was CD4+ T cells from blood, taken before the transplant. These receptors came from a human donor who received a combined kidney and bone marrow transplant.

The chain carries TRBV28 and TRBJ1-5, with TRBD1 matching over 8 bases. With 3 bases clipped from V and 3 bases from J, the junction kept 4 bases outside the gene matches. CDR1 is MDHEN and CDR2 is SYDVKM in the germline V gene. This CDR3 comprises 15 residues. This chain's CDR3 is CASSFDRGPNQPQHF. CDR3 coding DNA: TGTGCCAGCAGTTTTGACAGGGGCCCCAATCAGCCCCAGCATTTT.

The chain carries TRBV6-5 and TRBJ2-7; D gene unclear. Germline V lookup: CDR1 MNHEY, CDR2 SVGAGI. The germline V and J ends were trimmed by 6 bases and 2 bases, with 5 bases remaining between them. The CDR3 extends over 11 amino acids. The CDR3 DNA follows: TGTGCCAGCAGAAATACCTACGAGCAGTACTTC. This sequence encodes CASRNTYEQYF.

The rearrangement links TRBV19 to TRBJ1-3, with D hard to call. V was pared by 5 bases and J by 2 bases, with 7 bases between. Germline CDR1 reads LNHDA; CDR2 reads SQIVND (reference sequence). This CDR3 region has 13 residues. The CDR3 is CASSLTAGNTIYF. CDR3 sequence (DNA): TGTGCCAGTAGTCTTACAGCTGGAAACACCATATATTTT. Full variable domain (outside the CDR3, taken from reference TRBV19 and TRBJ1-3): DGGITQSPKYLFRKEGQNVTLSCEQNLNHDAMYWYRQDPGQGLRLIYYSQIVNDFQKGDIAEGYSVSREKKESFPLTVTSAQKNPTAFYLCASSLTAGNTIYFGEGSWLTVV.

V is TRBV7-2 and J is TRBJ2-5; maybe TRBD2 (6 bases). V was clipped by 2 bases and J by 1 base, with 14 bases between them. The CDR3 has 16 residues. Looked up from germline, CDR1 is SGHTA and CDR2 is FQGNSA. CDR3 DNA: TGTGCCAGCAGCTTACGGCCAGCGGGCCCCCAAGAGACCCAGTACTTC. Translation: CASSLRPAGPQETQYF. The full variable domain, rest sourced from reference TRBV7-2 and TRBJ2-5, is GAGVSQSPSNKVTEKGKDVELRCDPISGHTALYWYRQSLGQGLEFLIYFQGNSAPDKSGLPSDRFSAERTGGSVSTLTIQRTQQEDSAVYLCASSLRPAGPQETQYFGPGTRLLVL.

Only one count was recorded for this clone. The gene calls are TRBV11-1 and TRBJ2-1; the D is unclear. V gave up 8 bases and J gave up 7 bases, with 12 bases separating them. Germline CDR1 reads SGHAT; CDR2 reads FQDESV (reference sequence). This CDR3 has 12 residues. CDR3 residues: CASRHSGNEQFF. DNA of the CDR3: TGTGCCAGCCGCCATTCGGGTAATGAGCAGTTCTTC. Full variable domain (rest looked up from reference TRBV11-1 and TRBJ2-1): EAEVAQSPRYKITEKSQAVAFWCDPISGHATLYWYRQILGQGPELLVQFQDESVVDDSQLPKDRFSAERLKGVDSTLKIQPAELGDSAMYLCASRHSGNEQFFGPGTRLTVL.

This rearrangement joins TRBV7-2 to TRBJ2-2; a weak D match, TRBD2 (5 bases). The V gene's germline CDR1 is SGHTA and CDR2 FQGNSA. V was trimmed by 7 bases and J by 6 bases, leaving 12 bases between them. CDR3 length: 13 amino acids. CDR3 sequence (DNA): TGTGCCAGCACGACTAAGGTCTCCGGGGAGCTGTTTTTT. It is translated as CASTTKVSGELFF. Combining the CDR3 with reference TRBV7-2 and TRBJ2-2 gives the whole variable domain GAGVSQSPSNKVTEKGKDVELRCDPISGHTALYWYRQSLGQGLEFLIYFQGNSAPDKSGLPSDRFSAERTGGSVSTLTIQRTQQEDSAVYLCASTTKVSGELFFGEGSRLTVL.

V usage is TRBV2 and J usage is TRBJ1-1; D gene unclear. Between the trimmed V and J ends, which lost 6 bases and 4 bases, there was a span of 15 bases. This CDR3 spans 14 amino acids. CDR1 and CDR2 from the germline V gene are SNHLY and FYNNEI. The CDR3 coding sequence is TGTGCCAGCAGCGATGCTCATTACAGCACTGAAGCTTTCTTT. It encodes CASSDAHYSTEAFF.

The chain carries TRBV15 and TRBJ1-2; a possible D gene is TRBD1 (5 bases). The CDR3 runs 15 residues. Trimming left V 5 bases short and J 0 bases short, with 13 bases between. Germline V gene lookup returns CDR1 LNHNV and CDR2 YYDKDF (reference sequence). Here the CDR3 DNA reads TGTGCCACCAGCCGAAACAGGCAAACTAACTATGGCTACACCTTC. Translated: CATSRNRQTNYGYTF.

This clone was found once. V gene TRBV27 combines with J gene TRBJ1-2; 7 nucleotides line up with TRBD1. The germline gives CDR1 MNHEY, CDR2 SMNVEV (reference sequence). This CDR3 is built from 13 residues. J was trimmed by 8 bases and V by 9 bases; bases with no gene match: 12. In nucleotides, the CDR3 is TGTGCCAGTAAATTACAGGGGAAGGGAGGCTACACCTTC. Translated, it gives CASKLQGKGGYTF.

This sequence joins TRBV4-3 and TRBJ1-1; 7 bases line up with TRBD1. Germline lookup yields CDR1 LGHNA and CDR2 YSLEER. The CDR3 totals 15 residues. J gave up 8 bases and V 0 bases, and 9 bases lay outside the gene matches. The CDR3 protein is CASSQEGAGTDEAFF. The CDR3 nucleotides are TGCGCCAGCAGCCAAGAAGGAGCAGGGACAGACGAAGCTTTCTTT.

A word on this clone: An end of the junction differs from the germline gene, which may be a read error. The V and J genes are TRBV11-3 and TRBJ2-6; D not certain. Germline CDR1 SGHNT, CDR2 YENEEA. The CDR3 is 15 amino acids. For the CDR3, the DNA is TGTGCCAGCGGCTTAGGTCGTTCTGGGGCCAACGTCCTGACTTTC. It specifies CASGLGRSGANVLTF.

The J gene is TRBJ2-6, the V gene TRBV7-9; D perhaps matches TRBD1 (7 bases). V lost 4 bases and J 1 base, leaving 14 bases between the germline ends. The CDR3 extends over 17 amino acids. Germline V gene data show CDR1 as SEHNR and CDR2 as FQNEAQ (reference sequence). The CDR3 region has the DNA TGTGCCAGCAGCTATTTGACAGGGAGGTCTGGGGCCAACGTCCTGACTTTC. This encodes CASSYLTGRSGANVLTF.

V is TRBV28 and J is TRBJ2-7, with unresolved D. V was trimmed by 2 bases and J by 2 bases, leaving 10 bases between them. This CDR3 comprises 14 residues. Germline V gene sequence: CDR1 MDHEN, CDR2 SYDVKM. CDR3 amino acids: CASSLRQAPYEQYF. The CDR3 bases are TGTGCCAGCAGTTTACGGCAGGCCCCCTACGAGCAGTACTTC.

The chain has TRBV5-5 and TRBJ1-1, with 7 bases that match TRBD1. CDR1 and CDR2 (germline): SGHKS, YYEKEE (reference sequence). Trimming cost V 4 bases and J 5 bases; bases outside gene matches: 8. The CDR3 spans 14 residues. CDR3 nucleotide sequence: TGTGCCAGCAGCCAGTTACAGGGGAGGACTGAAGCTTTCTTT. This translates into CASSQLQGRTEAFF.

V and J are TRBV7-9 and TRBJ2-7; 7 bases agree with TRBD1. Germline CDR1 SEHNR, CDR2 FQNEAQ (reference sequence). V shed 5 bases and J 3 bases; nucleotides not matched to a gene: 7. The CDR3 loop spans 14 amino acids. CDR3 nucleotides: TGTGCCAGCAGCCCTAGGGACAGCAGCTACGAGCAGTACTTC. This translates into CASSPRDSSYEQYF. Full variable domain (outside the CDR3, taken from reference TRBV7-9 and TRBJ2-7): DTGVSQNPRHKITKRGQNVTFRCDPISEHNRLYWYRQTLGQGPEFLTYFQNEAQLEKSRLLSDRFSAERPKGSFSTLEIQRTEQGDSAMYLCASSPRDSSYEQYFGPGTRLTVT.

The V gene is TRBV7-2, the J gene TRBJ2-3; 8 nucleotides line up with TRBD2. Unmatched junction bases numbered 8, after V lost 1 base and J lost 2 bases. Germline CDR1 reads SGHTA; CDR2 reads FQGNSA. There are 17 residues in the CDR3. The CDR3: CASSLGFTGRATDTQYF. CDR3 DNA: TGTGCCAGCAGCTTAGGGTTCACCGGGAGGGCCACAGATACGCAGTATTTT.

The rearrangement uses TRBV5-6 and TRBJ2-3; 10 bases fit TRBD2. This CDR3 is 16 amino acids long. V dropped 0 bases and J dropped 4; count of bases not matched to a gene: 5. Germline CDR1 SGHDT, CDR2 YYEEEE. The CDR3 region is CASSLAVAGGADTQYF. In nucleotides, the CDR3 is TGTGCCAGCAGCTTGGCGGTAGCGGGGGGCGCAGATACGCAGTATTTT. The variable domain in full, completed from reference TRBV5-6 and TRBJ2-3, reads DAGVTQSPTHLIKTRGQQVTLRCSPKSGHDTVSWYQQALGQGPQFIFQYYEEEERQRGNFPDRFSGHQFPNYSSELNVNALLLGDSALYLCASSLAVAGGADTQYFGPGTRLTVL.

V and J are TRBV5-1 and TRBJ2-7, with a weak D call TRBD1 (5 bases). V was trimmed by 4 bases and J by 0 bases, leaving 14 bases between them. Germline lookup yields CDR1 SGHRS and CDR2 YFSETQ. The CDR3 totals 15 residues. This CDR3 is CASSLAGSASYEQYF. The CDR3, as DNA: TGCGCCAGCAGCCTCGCAGGGTCTGCCTCCTACGAGCAGTACTTC.

This clone was observed once. The V call is TRBV7-9, the J call TRBJ1-3; D gene ambiguous. The V gene lost 6 bases and the J gene lost 0 bases, with 9 bases spanning the gap. Germline assignment: CDR1 SEHNR and CDR2 FQNEAQ (reference sequence). The CDR3 extends over 14 amino acids. Written as DNA, the CDR3 is TGTGCCAGCAGTAGAGTGTACTCTGGAAACACCATATATTTT. As protein: CASSRVYSGNTIYF.

CDR3 bases: TGTGCCAGCAGCGTAGTCGGGGGTCAAGAGACCCAGTACTTC. Translated, it gives CASSVVGGQETQYF. The chain employs TRBV9 and TRBJ2-5; TRBD2 might be the D (6 bases). The CDR3 is made up of 14 amino acids. Germline V gives CDR1 SGDLS, CDR2 YYNGEE. The germline V and J ends were trimmed by 0 bases and 2 bases, with 8 bases remaining between them.

The chain joins TRBV6-1 to TRBJ2-5, with 8 bases identical to TRBD2. The CDR3 runs to 17 residues. Trimming at V came to 4 bases and at J to 4 bases, leaving 14 bases not matched to a gene. Germline values: CDR1 MNHNS, CDR2 SASEGT. Written as DNA, the CDR3 is TGTGCCAGCAGTGGGAGGTATATCAGCGGGGGAGGAGAGACCCAGTACTTC. Translated, it gives CASSGRYISGGGETQYF.

The chain uses TRBV7-8 and TRBJ2-1; 11 bases agree with TRBD2. Germline CDR1 is SGHVS and CDR2 is FQNEAQ. The CDR3 spans 16 residues. V lost 4 bases, J lost 5 bases, and 7 bases stayed unmatched. The CDR3 bases are TGTGCCAGCAGCTCCACGAGACTAGCGGGGAACAATGAGCAGTTCTTC. This encodes CASSSTRLAGNNEQFF.

This chain connects TRBV9 to TRBJ2-7; possibly TRBD1 for D (5 bases). The germline V gene encodes CDR1 SGDLS and CDR2 YYNGEE. V was shortened by 0 bases and J by 3 bases, with 13 bases between the two germline ends. The CDR3 spans 15 residues. The CDR3 nucleotides are TGTGCCAGCAGCGTAGGTACAGGAAGGTACTACGAGCAGTACTTC. The encoded protein is CASSVGTGRYYEQYF.

This chain joins TRBV18 and TRBJ1-2; the D gene is possibly TRBD1 (5 bases). V lost 6 bases and J lost 5, with 28 bases in between. This CDR3 has 18 amino acids. CDR1 KGHSH and CDR2 LQKENI come from the germline V gene. The CDR3 DNA follows: TGTGCCAGCTCGCCGGCGGGACTTCAATCAGTAGGGAGATATGGCTACACCTTC. Amino acid sequence: CASSPAGLQSVGRYGYTF.

The rearrangement uses TRBV30 and TRBJ1-2, with a tentative D call TRBD1 (5 bases). Between the trimmed V and J ends, which lost 1 base and 5 bases, there was a span of 11 bases. The CDR3 covers 13 residues. The germline V gene has CDR1 GTSNPN and CDR2 SVGIG (reference sequence). The CDR3 spells CAWSDGAGYGYTF. The CDR3 DNA reads TGTGCCTGGAGTGACGGGGCGGGGTATGGCTACACCTTC.

The CDR3 sequence is CAISEDSAGTQHF. DNA for the CDR3: TGTGCCATCAGTGAGGACTCCGCGGGGACCCAGCATTTT. The chain carries TRBV10-3 and TRBJ1-5, with D unclear. The V end lost 2 bases, the J end lost 11 bases, and 13 bases lay between the germline ends. The germline CDR1 and CDR2 sequences are ENHRY and SYGVKD. The CDR3 extends over 13 amino acids.

This chain joins TRBV7-9 and TRBJ2-2, with D unresolved. The V end was cut by 5 bases, the J end by 1 base, with 11 bases between. CDR3 length equals 15 residues. CDR1 and CDR2 (germline): SEHNR, FQNEAQ (reference sequence). The CDR3 region is CASSTRLGNTGELFF. CDR3 DNA sequence: TGTGCCAGCAGCACCAGACTGGGGAACACCGGGGAGCTGTTTTTT.

This chain connects TRBV5-1 to TRBJ1-5, with D unclear. From germline, CDR1 is SGHRS and CDR2 YFSETQ. The V and J ends lost 1 base and 6 bases respectively, with 11 bases between them. This CDR3 is built from 14 residues. The CDR3 DNA follows: TGCGCCAGCAGCTTGATGTCCGGGAGTCAGCCCCAGCATTTT. Protein: CASSLMSGSQPQHF.

To note about this clone: Germline is not matched at one junction end, which may reflect a read error. CDR3 in DNA: TGTGCCAGCAGCGAAAAGACTAGCGGGATAGGCACAGATATGCAGTATTTT. This encodes CASSEKTSGIGTDMQYF. The chain recombines TRBV5-4 with TRBJ2-3; 11 nucleotides line up with TRBD2. Germline V gene data show CDR1 as SGHNT and CDR2 as YYREEE (reference sequence). The CDR3 covers 17 residues.

V is TRBV18 and J is TRBJ1-4, with 9 nucleotides matching TRBD1. There are 15 residues in the CDR3. Unmatched junction bases numbered 6, after V lost 3 bases and J lost 7 bases. The germline CDR1 and CDR2 sequences are KGHSH and LQKENI. The CDR3 DNA sequence: TGTGCCAGCTCACCCAGGGACAGGGTGGCTGAAAAACTGTTTTTT. Translation: CASSPRDRVAEKLFF.

The rearrangement links TRBV4-1 to TRBJ2-7; tentatively, D is TRBD2 (6 bases). CDR1 is MGHRA, CDR2 YSYEKL, per germline. V was clipped by 0 bases and J by 3 bases, with 18 bases between them. The CDR3 is 17 residues long. CDR3 DNA sequence: TGCGCCAGCAGCCAAGAAGGGATCGGGAGAAGAGTCTACGAGCAGTACTTC. Translated, it gives CASSQEGIGRRVYEQYF.

This chain uses TRBV30 with TRBJ1-6; no definite D call. V shed 4 bases and J shed 7 bases, with 11 bases lying between them. Germline loops: CDR1 GTSNPN, CDR2 SVGIG (reference sequence). The CDR3 extends over 13 amino acids. In DNA, the CDR3 is TGTGCCTGGAATAAACAGTCGAATTCACCCCTCCACTTT. Residues: CAWNKQSNSPLHF.